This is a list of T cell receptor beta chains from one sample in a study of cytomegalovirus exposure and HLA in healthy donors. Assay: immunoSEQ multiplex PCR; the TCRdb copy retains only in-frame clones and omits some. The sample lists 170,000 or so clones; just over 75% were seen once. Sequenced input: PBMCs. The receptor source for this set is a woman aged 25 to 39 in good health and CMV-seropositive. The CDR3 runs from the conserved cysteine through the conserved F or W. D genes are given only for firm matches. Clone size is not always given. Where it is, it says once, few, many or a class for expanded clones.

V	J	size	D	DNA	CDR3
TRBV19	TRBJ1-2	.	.	TGTGCCAGTAGTATAGCCAGGGGTAACTATGGCTACACCTTC	CASSIARGNYGYTF
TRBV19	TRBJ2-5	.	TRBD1	TGTGCCAGTAGTAGGGACAGGCAAGAGACCCAGTACTTC	CASSRDRQETQYF
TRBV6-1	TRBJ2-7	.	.	TGTGCCAGCAGTGACACCCGACACTCCTACGAGCAGTACTTC	CASSDTRHSYEQYF
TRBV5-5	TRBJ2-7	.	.	TGTGCCAGCAGCTACGACGGGAACTACGAGCAGTACTTC	CASSYDGNYEQYF
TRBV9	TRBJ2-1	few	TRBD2	TGTGCCAGCAGCGTAGACGGGAGGGCCTGGGATGAGCAGTTCTTC	CASSVDGRAWDEQFF
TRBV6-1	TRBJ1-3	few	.	TGTGCCAGCAGTGTTGACAGGAGCTCTGGAAACACCATATATTTT	CASSVDRSSGNTIYF
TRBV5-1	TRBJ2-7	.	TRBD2	TGCGCCAGCAGCTTGGTTCTAGCGGGAGTGACCTACGAGCAGTACTTC	CASSLVLAGVTYEQYF
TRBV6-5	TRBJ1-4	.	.	TGTGCCAGCAGCCGACAGATTAATGAAAAACTGTTTTTT	CASSRQINEKLFF
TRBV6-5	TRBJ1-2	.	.	TGTGCCAGCAGTTCCCCGAGAGGCGGCTATGGCTACACCTTC	CASSSPRGGYGYTF
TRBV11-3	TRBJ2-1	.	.	TGTGCCAGCAGCTTAGATTCGGTCGATGAGCAGTTCTTC	CASSLDSVDEQFF
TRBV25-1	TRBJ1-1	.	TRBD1	TGTGCCAGCAGCTTTGATGGGGACAGGGGGCCCGACACTGAAGCTTTCTTT	CASSFDGDRGPDTEAFF
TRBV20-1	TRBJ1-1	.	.	TGCAGTGCTAGAAAGGGAGTCGAAGCTTTCTTT	CSARKGVEAFF
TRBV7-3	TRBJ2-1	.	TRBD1	TGTGCCAGCAGCTTAGGACAGGGGGCGCGTAATGAGCAGTTCTTC	CASSLGQGARNEQFF
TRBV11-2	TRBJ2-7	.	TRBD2	TGTGCCAGCAGCTTGAGCGGGAGGGCATTCGACGAGCAGTACTTC	CASSLSGRAFDEQYF
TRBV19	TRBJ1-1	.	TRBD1	TGTGCCAGCCAAAGTACAGGGGACACTGAAGCTTTCTTT	CASQSTGDTEAFF
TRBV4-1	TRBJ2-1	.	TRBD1	TGCGCCAGCAGCCAACCTTACGGGACAGACAATGAGCAGTTCTTC	CASSQPYGTDNEQFF
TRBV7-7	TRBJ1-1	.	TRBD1	TGTGCCAGCAGCTTAGAAGGGACAGCCAACACTGAAGCTTTCTTT	CASSLEGTANTEAFF
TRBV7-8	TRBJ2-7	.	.	TGTGCCAGCAGCTTAGGGCTAGCGAACGTCTACGAGCAGTACTTC	CASSLGLANVYEQYF
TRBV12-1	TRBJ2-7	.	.	TGTGCCAGCAGCCCGGGGGCGGGGGATCCGGGGGAGCAGTACTTC	CASSPGAGDPGEQYF
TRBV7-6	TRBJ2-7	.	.	TGTGCCAGCAGCTTAGCAGGGGTGAACAACGAGCAGTACTTC	CASSLAGVNNEQYF
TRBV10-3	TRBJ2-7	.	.	TGTGCCATCAGTGAGTCGCCACTTAGGGGATACGAGCAGTACTTC	CAISESPLRGYEQYF
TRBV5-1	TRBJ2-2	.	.	TGCGCCAGCATGTTACCCGCAGAGAACACCGGGGAGCTGTTTTTT	CASMLPAENTGELFF
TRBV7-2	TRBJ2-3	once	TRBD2	TGTGCCAGCAGCTCGAGCGGGGTAGCGGGAGATACGCAGTATTTT	CASSSSGVAGDTQYF
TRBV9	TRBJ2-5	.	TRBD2	TGTGCCAGCAGCGTAGGGGCTGGGGGGGGTCAGGAGACCCAGTACTTC	CASSVGAGGGQETQYF
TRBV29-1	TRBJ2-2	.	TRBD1	TGCAGCGTTGGGACAGGGTGGTCCGGGGAGCTGTTTTTT	CSVGTGWSGELFF
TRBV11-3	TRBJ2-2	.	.	TGTGCCAGCAGCTTAGGAGGTATGGCCAGGGTGTTCGACACCGGGGAGCTGTTTTTT	CASSLGGMARVFDTGELFF
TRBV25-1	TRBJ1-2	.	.	TGTGCCAGCAGTAACTACTCAATAGGCTATGGCTACACCTTC	CASSNYSIGYGYTF
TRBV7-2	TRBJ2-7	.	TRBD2	TGTGCCAGCAGTTATGGACTAGCGGGAGGGCCTTCTTACGAGCAGTACTTC	CASSYGLAGGPSYEQYF
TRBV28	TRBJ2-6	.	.	TGTGCCAGCACTTTAGGTCCTAACTCTGGGGCCAACGTCCTGACTTTC	CASTLGPNSGANVLTF
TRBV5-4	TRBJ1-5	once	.	TGTGCCAGCAGCTTGGGGGGGGAAGGAGGCAATCAGCCCCAGCATTTT	CASSLGGEGGNQPQHF
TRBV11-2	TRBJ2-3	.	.	TGTGCCAGCAGCTTAGATAGCCCGTCGGATACGCAGTATTTT	CASSLDSPSDTQYF
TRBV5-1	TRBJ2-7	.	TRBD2	TGCGCCAGCAGCCGGAGACTAGCGGGAGTTTACGAGCAGTACTTC	CASSRRLAGVYEQYF
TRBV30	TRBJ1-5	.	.	TGTGCCTGGAGTCTAAATAATCAGCCCCAGCATTTT	CAWSLNNQPQHF
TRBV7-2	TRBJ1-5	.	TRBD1	TGTGCCAGCAGCTTAATGGGAGGACAGGGGGACCAGCCCCAGCATTTT	CASSLMGGQGDQPQHF
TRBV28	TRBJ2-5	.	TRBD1	TGTGCCAGCAGTTGGGCGACAGGGGCCAGTTTGGAGACCCAGTACTTC	CASSWATGASLETQYF
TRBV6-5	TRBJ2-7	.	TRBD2	TGTGCCAGCAGTTACTCCACTAGCGGGAGAAGCGAGCAGTACTTC	CASSYSTSGRSEQYF
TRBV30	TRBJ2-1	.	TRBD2	TGTGCCTGGAGGGGGCGGGAGGAATACAATGAGCAGTTCTTC	CAWRGREEYNEQFF
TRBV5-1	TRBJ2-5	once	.	TGCGCCAGCAGCTTGGCTGGCCTCGGGGAGACCCAGTACTTC	CASSLAGLGETQYF
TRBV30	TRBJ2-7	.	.	TGTGCCTTTACAAAGGGGGACAATCAGGAAGAGCAGTACTTC	CAFTKGDNQEEQYF
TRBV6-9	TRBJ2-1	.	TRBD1	TGTGCCAGCAGATCCCTCTGGGACAGGGGAAACAATGAGCAGTTCTTC	CASRSLWDRGNNEQFF
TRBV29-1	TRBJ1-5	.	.	TGCAGCGTGGGGGGGGACCCCAATCAGCCCCAGCATTTT	CSVGGDPNQPQHF
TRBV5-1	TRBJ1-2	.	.	TGCGCCAGCAGCTTGGCGGGTGGAGTAGATGGCTACACCTTC	CASSLAGGVDGYTF
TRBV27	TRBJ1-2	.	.	TGTGCCAGCAGTTTAGGGGTGGAACTAGGCTATGGCTACACCTTC	CASSLGVELGYGYTF
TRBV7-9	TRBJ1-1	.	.	TGTGCCAGCAGCTTAATGCAGGGTAACACTGAAGCTTTCTTT	CASSLMQGNTEAFF
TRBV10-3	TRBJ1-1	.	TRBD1	TGTGCCATCAGATTGACAGGGGTTAACACTGAAGCTTTCTTT	CAIRLTGVNTEAFF
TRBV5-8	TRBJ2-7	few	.	TGTGCCAGCAGCTTGGACAGGGATCCCTACGAGCAGTACTTC	CASSLDRDPYEQYF
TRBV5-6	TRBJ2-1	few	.	TGTGCCAGCACCACCAATAGGGCGGGCCTCCTTTACAATGAGCAGTTCTTC	CASTTNRAGLLYNEQFF
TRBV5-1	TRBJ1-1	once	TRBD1	TGCGCCAGCAGCCCGGGAGGGGGCAGCACTGAAGCTTTCTTT	CASSPGGGSTEAFF
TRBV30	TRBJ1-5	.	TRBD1	TGTGCCTGGAGTGTAGGGGGCGGCAATCAGCCCCAGCATTTT	CAWSVGGGNQPQHF
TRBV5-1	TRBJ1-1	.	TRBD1	TGCGCCAGCAGCTTGGGACAGGGGCTGCACACTGAAGCTTTCTTT	CASSLGQGLHTEAFF
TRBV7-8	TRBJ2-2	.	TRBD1	TGTGCCAGCAGCGGGGGCGACAGGGGGTACACCGGGGAGCTGTTTTTT	CASSGGDRGYTGELFF
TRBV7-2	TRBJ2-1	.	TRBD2	TGTGCCAGCAGCTTTGCGGGAGGCTTAAAAAATGAGCAGTTCTTC	CASSFAGGLKNEQFF
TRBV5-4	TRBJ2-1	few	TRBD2	TGTGCCAGCAGCTTAGGGACTAGCAGTTACAATGAGCAGTTCTTC	CASSLGTSSYNEQFF
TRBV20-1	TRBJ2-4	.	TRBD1	TGCAGTGCAGACAGGGTCGACATTCAGTACTTC	CSADRVDIQYF
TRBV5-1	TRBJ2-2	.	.	TGCGCCAGCAGCTTGTGGTCTCTAGCTGAGAACACCGGGGAGCTGTTTTTT	CASSLWSLAENTGELFF
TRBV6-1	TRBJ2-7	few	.	TGTGCCAGCAGTGAAGCCTACCAGTTGGGAGGCCTAACCTACGAGCAGTACTTC	CASSEAYQLGGLTYEQYF
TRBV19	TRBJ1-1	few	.	TGTGCCAGTAGTATTGGAGGTTTTGTGAACTCTGAAGCTTTCTTT	CASSIGGFVNSEAFF
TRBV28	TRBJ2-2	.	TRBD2	TGTGCCAGCAGTTTATTCTTTCTAGCGGGTACCACACCATCTAACACCGGGGAGCTGTTTTTT	CASSLFFLAGTTPSNTGELFF
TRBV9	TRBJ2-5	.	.	TGTGCCAGCAGCGTTTCTAGGGGCCAAGAGACCCAGTACTTC	CASSVSRGQETQYF
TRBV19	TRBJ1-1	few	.	TGTGCCAGTAGTTCGGTTTGGGGGCCTGAAGCTTTCTTT	CASSSVWGPEAFF